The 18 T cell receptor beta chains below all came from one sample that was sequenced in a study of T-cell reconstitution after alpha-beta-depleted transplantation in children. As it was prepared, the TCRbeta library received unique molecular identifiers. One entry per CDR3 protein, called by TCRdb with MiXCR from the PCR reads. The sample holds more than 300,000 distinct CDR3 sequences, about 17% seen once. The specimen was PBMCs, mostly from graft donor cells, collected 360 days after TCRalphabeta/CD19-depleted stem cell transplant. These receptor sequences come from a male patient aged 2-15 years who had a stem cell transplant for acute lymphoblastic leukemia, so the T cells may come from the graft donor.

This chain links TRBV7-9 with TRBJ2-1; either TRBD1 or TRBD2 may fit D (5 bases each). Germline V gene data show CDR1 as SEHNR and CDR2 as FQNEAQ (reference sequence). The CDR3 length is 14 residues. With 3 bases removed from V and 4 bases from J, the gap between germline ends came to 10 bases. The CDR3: CASSLGPIYNEQFF. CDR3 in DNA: TGTGCCAGCAGCTTGGGACCGATTTACAATGAGCAGTTCTTC. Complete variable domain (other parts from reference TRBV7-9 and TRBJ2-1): DTGVSQNPRHKITKRGQNVTFRCDPISEHNRLYWYRQTLGQGPEFLTYFQNEAQLEKSRLLSDRFSAERPKGSFSTLEIQRTEQGDSAMYLCASSLGPIYNEQFFGPGTRLTVL.

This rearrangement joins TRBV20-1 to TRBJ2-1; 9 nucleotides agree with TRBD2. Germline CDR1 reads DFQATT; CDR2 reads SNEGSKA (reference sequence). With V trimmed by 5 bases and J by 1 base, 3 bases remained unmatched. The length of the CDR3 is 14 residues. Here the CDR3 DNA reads TGCAGTGCTTCTAGCGGGAAGTCCTACAATGAGCAGTTCTTC. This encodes CSASSGKSYNEQFF.

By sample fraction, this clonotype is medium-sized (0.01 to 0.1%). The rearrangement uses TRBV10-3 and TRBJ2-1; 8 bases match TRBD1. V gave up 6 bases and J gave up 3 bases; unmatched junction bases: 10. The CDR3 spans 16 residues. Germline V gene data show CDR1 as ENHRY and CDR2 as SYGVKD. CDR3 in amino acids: CAIRDQGAGDYNEQFF. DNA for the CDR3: TGTGCCATCAGGGACCAGGGGGCAGGGGACTACAATGAGCAGTTCTTC.

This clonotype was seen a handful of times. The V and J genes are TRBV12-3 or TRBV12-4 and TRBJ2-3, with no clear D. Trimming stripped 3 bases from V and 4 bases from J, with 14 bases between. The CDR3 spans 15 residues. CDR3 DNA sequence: TGTGCCAGCAGTTTTGGGGAACTCCGGTCAGATACGCAGTATTTT. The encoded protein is CASSFGELRSDTQYF.

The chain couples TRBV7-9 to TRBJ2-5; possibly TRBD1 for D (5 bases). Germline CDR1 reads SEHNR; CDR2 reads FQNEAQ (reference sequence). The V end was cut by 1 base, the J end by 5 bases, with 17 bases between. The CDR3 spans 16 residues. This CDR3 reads CASSLVGRAVLETQYF. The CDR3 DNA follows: TGTGCCAGCAGCTTAGTTGGCAGGGCGGTACTGGAGACCCAGTACTTC.

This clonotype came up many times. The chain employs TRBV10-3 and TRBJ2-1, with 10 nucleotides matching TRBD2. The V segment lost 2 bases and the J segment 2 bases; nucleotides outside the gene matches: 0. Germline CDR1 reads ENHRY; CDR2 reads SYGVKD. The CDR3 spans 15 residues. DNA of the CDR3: TGTGCCATCAGTGAGACTAGCGGGGCCTACAATGAGCAGTTCTTC. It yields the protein CAISETSGAYNEQFF.

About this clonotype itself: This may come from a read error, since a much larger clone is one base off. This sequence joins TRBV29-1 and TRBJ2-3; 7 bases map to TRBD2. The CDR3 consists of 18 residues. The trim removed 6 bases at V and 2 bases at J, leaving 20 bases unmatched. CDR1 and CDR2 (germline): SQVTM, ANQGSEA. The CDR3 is CSVETSERAGSYTDTQYF. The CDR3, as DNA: TGCAGCGTGGAAACTAGCGAGAGGGCCGGGTCCTACACAGATACGCAGTATTTT.

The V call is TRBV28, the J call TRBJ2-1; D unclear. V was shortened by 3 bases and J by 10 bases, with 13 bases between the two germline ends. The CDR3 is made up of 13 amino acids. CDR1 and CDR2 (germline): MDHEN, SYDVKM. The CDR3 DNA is TGTGCCAGCAGTTTTATGGGCGGATGGGAGCAGTTCTTC. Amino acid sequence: CASSFMGGWEQFF.

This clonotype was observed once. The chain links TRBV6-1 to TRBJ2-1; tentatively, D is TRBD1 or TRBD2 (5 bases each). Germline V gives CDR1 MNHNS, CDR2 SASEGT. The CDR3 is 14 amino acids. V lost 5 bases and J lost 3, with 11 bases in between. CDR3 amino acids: CASSTRDGYNEQFF. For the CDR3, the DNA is TGTGCCAGCAGTACCCGGGACGGCTACAATGAGCAGTTCTTC.

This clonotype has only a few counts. The CDR3 reads CASSSSPTGGLADTQYF. DNA for the CDR3: TGTGCCAGCAGTTCATCTCCGACAGGGGGCCTCGCAGATACGCAGTATTTT. The chain uses TRBV12-3 or TRBV12-4 and TRBJ2-3; 10 bases map to TRBD1. Trimming at V came to 4 bases and at J to 4 bases, leaving 11 bases not matched to a gene. CDR3 length equals 17 residues.

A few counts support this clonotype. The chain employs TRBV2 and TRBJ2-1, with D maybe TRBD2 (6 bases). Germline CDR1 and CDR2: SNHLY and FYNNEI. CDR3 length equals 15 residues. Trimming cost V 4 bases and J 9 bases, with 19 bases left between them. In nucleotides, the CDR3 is TGTGCCAGCAGTGCGGTGGGGAGGCGGGGTCGTGAGCAGTTCTTC. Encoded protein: CASSAVGRRGREQFF. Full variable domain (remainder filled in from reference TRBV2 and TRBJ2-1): EPEVTQTPSHQVTQMGQEVILRCVPISNHLYFYWYRQILGQKVEFLVSFYNNEISEKSEIFDDQFSVERPDGSNFTLKIRSTKLEDSAMYFCASSAVGRRGREQFFGPGTRLTVL.

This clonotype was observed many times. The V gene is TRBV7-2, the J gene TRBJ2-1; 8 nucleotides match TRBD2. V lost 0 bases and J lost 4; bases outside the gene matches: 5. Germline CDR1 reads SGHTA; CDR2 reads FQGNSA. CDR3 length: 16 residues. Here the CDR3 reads CASSLAGTSQYNEQFF. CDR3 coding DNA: TGTGCCAGCAGCTTAGCGGGGACTAGTCAGTACAATGAGCAGTTCTTC.

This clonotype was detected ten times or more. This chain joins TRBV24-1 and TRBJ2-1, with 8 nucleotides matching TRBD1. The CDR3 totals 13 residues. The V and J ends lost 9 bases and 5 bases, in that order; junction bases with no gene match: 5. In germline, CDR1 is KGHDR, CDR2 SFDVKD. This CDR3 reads CATRDRSNNEQFF. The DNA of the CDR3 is TGTGCCACCCGGGACAGGAGTAACAATGAGCAGTTCTTC.

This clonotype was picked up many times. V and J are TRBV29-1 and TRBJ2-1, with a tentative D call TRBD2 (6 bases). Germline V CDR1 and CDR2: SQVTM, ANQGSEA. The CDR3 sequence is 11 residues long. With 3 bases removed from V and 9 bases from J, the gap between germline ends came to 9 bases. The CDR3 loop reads CSVEEGGEQFF. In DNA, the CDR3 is TGCAGCGTTGAGGAGGGAGGTGAGCAGTTCTTC.

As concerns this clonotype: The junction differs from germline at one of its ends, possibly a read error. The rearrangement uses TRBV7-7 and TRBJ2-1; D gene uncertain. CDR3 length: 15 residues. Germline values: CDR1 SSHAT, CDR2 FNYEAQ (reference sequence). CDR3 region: CASSWGPSSYNEQFF. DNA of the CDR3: TGTGCTAGCAGCTGGGGTCCGAGCTCCTACAATGAGCAGTTCTTC.

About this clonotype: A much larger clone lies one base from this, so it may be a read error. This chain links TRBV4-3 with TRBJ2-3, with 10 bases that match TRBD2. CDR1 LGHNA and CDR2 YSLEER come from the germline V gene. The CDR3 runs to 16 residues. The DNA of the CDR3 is TGCGCCAGAAGCCAAGATCAACTAGCGGGGCGGGATACGCAGTATTTT. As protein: CARSQDQLAGRDTQYF.

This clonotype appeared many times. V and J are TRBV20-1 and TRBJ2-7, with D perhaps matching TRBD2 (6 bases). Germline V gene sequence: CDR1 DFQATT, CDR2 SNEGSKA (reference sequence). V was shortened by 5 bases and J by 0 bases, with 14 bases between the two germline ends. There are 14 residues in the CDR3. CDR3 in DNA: TGCAGTGCTTCAACGCGGGATTACTCCTACGAGCAGTACTTC. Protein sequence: CSASTRDYSYEQYF.

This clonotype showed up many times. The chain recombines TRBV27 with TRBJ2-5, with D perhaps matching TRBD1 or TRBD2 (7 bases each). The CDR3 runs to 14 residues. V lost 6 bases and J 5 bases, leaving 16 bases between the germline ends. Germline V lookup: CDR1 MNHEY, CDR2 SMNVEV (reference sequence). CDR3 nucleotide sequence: TGTGCCAGCAGACCAGGGAGGGGGCAGGAGACCCAGTACTTC. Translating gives CASRPGRGQETQYF.